A selection of T cell receptor beta chains follows, all from one sample in a study of T cell changes during pregnancy in multiple sclerosis. Clones were read by immunoSEQ multiplex PCR, and TCRdb kept only the in-frame ones, dropping some. The repertoire consists of about 44,000 clones, with over 85% occurring once and the leading ten covering more than 0.6%. Sequenced here: CD4+ T cells from peripheral blood mononuclear cells, sampled in the first trimester of pregnancy. These receptor sequences come from a female donor with multiple sclerosis, enrolled in a pregnancy study. CDR3s include the opening cysteine and the closing phenylalanine or tryptophan.

>TRBJ1-2|TRBV30
CAWSVPLRTGIF
>TRBJ1-1|TRBV19
CASSTTGAAFFTEAFF
>TRBJ1-4|TRBV23-1
CASSQTLTGCNEKLFF
>TRBJ2-1|TRBV28
CASSYLRSSYNEQFF
>TRBJ2-5|TRBV9
CASSDRTETQYF
>TRBJ2-7|TRBV21-1
CASSPLAVHSYEQYF
>TRBJ2-1|TRBV19
CASARLAGGYNEQFF
>TRBJ2-2|TRBV4-3
CASSFRGSGELFF
>TRBJ1-2|TRBV28
CASSLTERYYGYTF
>TRBJ2-7|TRBV10-1
CASTPPRVESSYEQYF
>TRBJ1-1|TRBV7-9
CASSRSTTGVRTEAFF
>TRBJ1-5|TRBV19
CASSIQGQPQHF
>TRBJ2-7|TRBV11-2
CASSTTSGGYEQYF
>TRBJ1-5|TRBV6-1
CASTGDTGYQPQHF
>TRBJ2-7|TRBV21-1
CASSKEAGTGTYEQYF
>TRBJ1-5|TRBV19
CATSAGAVLNQPQHF
>TRBJ1-1|TRBV28
CASRLTGGAFF
>TRBJ2-1|TRBV19
CASSVGGDSYNEQFF
>TRBJ2-1|TRBV2
CATGLYNEQFF
>TRBJ1-5|TRBV28
CASSTRDRVSNSNQPQHF
>TRBJ1-4|TRBV7-9
CASSPGTRGNEKLFF
>TRBJ2-1|TRBV6-1
CASGRDRGLNEQFF
>TRBJ1-1|TRBV19
CASSIQNTEAFF
>TRBJ1-2|TRBV28
CASSRNRPYYGYTF
>TRBJ2-1|TRBV5-1
CASSPGVYNEQFF